This T cell receptor beta chain came from a study of cytomegalovirus exposure and HLA in healthy donors. This CDR3 spans 16 amino acids. The germline V gene has CDR1 SGHKS and CDR2 YYEKEE (reference sequence). The germline V and J ends were trimmed by 0 bases and 0 bases, with 11 bases remaining between them. Profiling relied on immunoSEQ multiplex PCR, and the TCRdb table lists in-frame clones only, not all of them. The data hold 57,000 or so clones, with about 95% observed a single time. This receptor was identified in a man in his late teens or twenties in good health and CMV-seronegative. The sample was PBMCs. The J gene is TRBJ2-3, the V gene TRBV5-5, with D perhaps TRBD2 (5 bases). CDR3 DNA: TGTGCCAGCAGCTTGGAATACAGCGGAAGCACAGATACGCAGTATTTT. Translating gives CASSLEYSGSTDTQYF.